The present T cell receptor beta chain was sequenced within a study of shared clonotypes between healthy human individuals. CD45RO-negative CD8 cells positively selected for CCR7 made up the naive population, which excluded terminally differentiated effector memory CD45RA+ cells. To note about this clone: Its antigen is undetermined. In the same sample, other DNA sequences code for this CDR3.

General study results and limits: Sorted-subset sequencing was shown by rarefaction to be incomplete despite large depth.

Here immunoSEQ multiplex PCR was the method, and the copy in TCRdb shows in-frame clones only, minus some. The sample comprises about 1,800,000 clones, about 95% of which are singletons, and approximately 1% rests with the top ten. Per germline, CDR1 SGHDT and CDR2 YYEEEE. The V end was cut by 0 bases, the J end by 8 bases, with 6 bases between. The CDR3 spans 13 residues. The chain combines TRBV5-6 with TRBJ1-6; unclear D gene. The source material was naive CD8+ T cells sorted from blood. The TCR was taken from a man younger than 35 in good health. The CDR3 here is CASSLGGDSPLHF. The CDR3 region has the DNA TGTGCCAGCAGCTTGGGCGGGGATTCACCCCTCCACTTT.